Listed here are 18 T cell receptor beta chains from one sample, sequenced in a study of blood T cells in healthy people across ages (dated by TCRdb to between 2015 and 2017). Libraries were constructed by 5' RACE. Sequencing relied on an Illumina HiSeq 2500. A second PCR of roughly 7 to 12 cycles was run with a J-beta primer mix and a sample-barcoded 5' primer. TCRdb reworked the public reads: Q25 trimming with fastp, MiXCR clone assembly, productive beta chains retained. Rows are combined by CDR3 protein, so each entry shows the most common genes and DNA. The sample yields some 900,000 distinct CDR3 sequences; around 26% were counted once. In total, the top ten clones hold 17% of the sample. The sample comprised blood. The origin of the receptors is a woman aged 80 or older in good health.

Ten or more counts support this clonotype. This chain uses TRBV25-1 with TRBJ2-7; possible D gene TRBD1, 5 bases. The germline CDR1 and CDR2 sequences are MGHDK and SYGVNS. This CDR3 region has 15 residues. V dropped 5 bases and J dropped 2 bases, with 16 bases sitting between them. CDR3: CASSPRTRQPYEQYF. The CDR3, as DNA: TGTGCCAGCAGTCCTCGGACCCGACAGCCCTACGAGCAGTACTTC.

Many counts were recorded for this clonotype. The rearrangement joins TRBV5-4 to TRBJ2-7; unclear D gene. The CDR3 length is 12 residues. CDR1 is SGHNT and CDR2 is YYREEE in the germline V gene (reference sequence). V shed 1 base and J shed 2 bases, with 4 bases lying between them. CDR3 in amino acids: CASSLNTYEQYF. The CDR3 DNA reads as TGTGCCAGCAGCTTGAACACCTACGAGCAGTACTTC.

This clonotype was seen once. Sequence at one end of the junction differs from germline and may be a read error. The chain has TRBV11-2 and TRBJ2-2; TRBD1 is a possible D gene (6 bases). The CDR3 runs to 14 residues. The germline gives CDR1 SGHAT, CDR2 FQNNGV. CDR3 nucleotides: TGTGTCAGCAGCTTAAGGGGGTTCACCGGGGAGCTGTTTTTT. As protein: CVSSLRGFTGELFF.

The chain recombines TRBV20-1 with TRBJ1-2, with a possible D match to TRBD1 (5 bases). The V gene lost 1 base and the J gene lost 8 bases, with 23 bases spanning the gap. From germline, CDR1 is DFQATT and CDR2 SNEGSKA (reference sequence). The CDR3 totals 16 residues. This CDR3 reads CSARGGTGAPSGGYTF. CDR3 sequence (DNA): TGCAGTGCTAGAGGGGGGACCGGGGCCCCCAGTGGGGGCTACACCTTC.

This clonotype has a handful of counts. The rearrangement links TRBV3-1 to TRBJ2-2; D gene uncertain. Germline V gene sequence: CDR1 LGHDT, CDR2 YNNKEL (reference sequence). CDR3 length: 18 amino acids. Trimming stripped 4 bases from V and 4 bases from J, with 22 bases between. The CDR3 DNA reads as TGTGCCAGCAGCCCCTGGCCAAAGAACTTCCCGAGCACCGGGGAGCTGTTTTTT. Its translation is CASSPWPKNFPSTGELFF.

This clonotype came up a few times. The gene calls are TRBV7-9 and TRBJ2-5, with D possibly matching TRBD2 (7 bases). Between the trimmed V and J ends, which lost 1 base and 11 bases, there was a span of 23 bases. From germline, CDR1 is SEHNR and CDR2 FQNEAQ (reference sequence). This CDR3 has 16 residues. The CDR3 DNA reads TGTGCCAGCAGCTTAGAGCGCGGGGGCTCGGGAAATGAGCAGTACTTC. Translated, it gives CASSLERGGSGNEQYF.

Note on this clonotype: With a much larger clone just one base away, this may be a read error. The rearrangement links TRBV14 to TRBJ2-1, with D tentatively TRBD2 (5 bases). CDR3 length equals 15 residues. Germline V gene sequence: CDR1 SGHDN, CDR2 FVKESK. V gave up 1 base and J gave up 4 bases, with 11 bases separating them. CDR3 loop: CASSQGMEVYNEQFF. DNA for the CDR3: TGTGCCAGCAGCCAAGGGATGGAGGTTTACAATGAGCAGTTCTTC.

A word on this clonotype: Germline and junction disagree at one end, which may indicate a read error. J is TRBJ1-2 and V is TRBV2; a possible D gene is TRBD1 (6 bases). Germline CDR1 reads SNHLY; CDR2 reads FYNNEI. The CDR3 is made up of 14 amino acids. The CDR3 loop is CVSSEVWSGDGYTF. The DNA for the CDR3 is TGTGTCAGCAGTGAAGTATGGTCAGGGGATGGCTACACCTTC.

This clonotype was counted ten times or more. The chain combines TRBV7-9 with TRBJ2-1; D not certain. Trimming cost V 5 bases and J 4 bases, with 15 bases left between them. There are 15 residues in the CDR3. Germline V CDR1 and CDR2: SEHNR, FQNEAQ (reference sequence). CDR3 residues: CASSETGGGYNEQFF. The CDR3 nucleotides are TGTGCCAGCAGCGAGACCGGTGGTGGTTACAATGAGCAGTTCTTC.

The chain employs TRBV4-3 and TRBJ1-3; 8 bases agree with TRBD1. Germline-derived CDR1 and CDR2 are LGHNA and YSLEER. V was clipped by 1 base and J by 5 bases; unmatched bases: 4. This CDR3 region has 15 residues. CDR3 in DNA: TGCGCCAGCAGCCAAGTTTCAGGGGGCAGAAACACCATATATTTT. It translates to CASSQVSGGRNTIYF.

In its sample, this clonotype was seen many times. The chain couples TRBV20-1 to TRBJ2-3; D is tentatively TRBD1 or TRBD2 (6 bases each). Germline values: CDR1 DFQATT, CDR2 SNEGSKA (reference sequence). This CDR3 has 16 amino acids. V lost 0 bases and J lost 0, with 13 bases in between. The CDR3 loop is CSARDLRGRSTDTQYF. The CDR3 DNA reads as TGCAGTGCTAGAGATCTACGGGGGCGGAGCACAGATACGCAGTATTTT.

Comments on this clonotype: Given a much more abundant clone one base away, this may be a read error. The chain links TRBV12-3 or TRBV12-4 to TRBJ2-5, with D possibly being TRBD1 (6 bases). The CDR3 covers 13 residues. Trimming cost V 0 bases and J 13 bases, with 15 bases left between them. CDR3 DNA: TGTGCCAGCAGTTTAGCCGCCCGGGACATGGCGTACTTC. Amino acids: CASSLAARDMAYF.

Worth noting for this clonotype: A much larger clone is a single base away; this may be a read error. This chain connects TRBV6-2 or TRBV6-3 to TRBJ2-5; D might be TRBD2 (6 bases). Germline V CDR1 and CDR2: MNHEY, SVGEGT. The CDR3 runs 14 residues. The CDR3 loop reads CANSSTSPRETQYF. The CDR3 DNA follows: TGTGCCAACAGTTCAACTAGCCCCCGAGAGACCCAGTACTTC.

The rearrangement joins TRBV29-1 to TRBJ2-1; D ambiguous. Germline V CDR1 and CDR2: SQVTM, ANQGSEA. The V gene lost 3 bases and the J gene lost 4 bases, with 7 bases spanning the gap. The CDR3 has 12 residues. CDR3 bases: TGCAGCGTTGATATGGAGTACAATGAGCAGTTCTTC. Protein: CSVDMEYNEQFF.

This clonotype was detected a few times. This may come from a read error, since a much larger clone is one base off. This chain connects TRBV20-1 to TRBJ2-1; a possible D gene is TRBD1 (6 bases). The CDR3 is made up of 15 amino acids. Germline V gives CDR1 DFQATT, CDR2 SNEGSKA (reference sequence). Deletions cut 2 bases from V and 5 bases from J, with 16 bases between. The CDR3 region is CSARNAGETHNEQFF. The DNA of the CDR3 is TGCAGTGCTAGAAACGCAGGGGAAACACACAATGAGCAGTTCTTC.

This chain links TRBV5-1 with TRBJ2-1; the D gene could be TRBD1 or TRBD2 (5 bases each). Germline V gene lookup returns CDR1 SGHRS and CDR2 YFSETQ. The V end lost 2 bases, the J end lost 5 bases, and 14 bases lay between the germline ends. The CDR3 runs 15 residues. This chain's CDR3 is CASSLRGRNNNEQFF. The CDR3 coding sequence is TGCGCCAGCAGCTTACGGGGCCGCAATAACAATGAGCAGTTCTTC.

Many counts were recorded for this clonotype. The V gene is TRBV9, the J gene TRBJ1-2, with 8 positions matching TRBD1. CDR1 is SGDLS and CDR2 is YYNGEE in the germline V gene. The CDR3 runs to 16 residues. Losses at the gene ends were 0 bases for V and 3 bases for J; bases not matched to a gene: 7. The CDR3 reads CASSVGYGTGYYGYTF. CDR3 bases: TGTGCCAGCAGCGTAGGGTATGGGACAGGCTACTATGGCTACACCTTC.

As regards this clonotype: At one end the junction does not follow the germline gene, possibly because of a read error. The J gene is TRBJ2-6, the V gene TRBV7-7; the D gene could be TRBD1 or TRBD2 (5 bases each). Germline V gene sequence: CDR1 SSHAT, CDR2 FNYEAQ (reference sequence). This CDR3 is 17 amino acids long. The CDR3 DNA reads TGTACCAGCAGCTTGAGGGGCGATGTCTCTGGGGCCAACGTCCTGACTTTC. Protein: CTSSLRGDVSGANVLTF. Complete variable domain (other parts from reference TRBV7-7 and TRBJ2-6): GAGVSQSPRYKVTKRGQDVTLRCDPISSHATLYWYQQALGQGPEFLTYFNYEAQPDKSGLPSDRFSAERPEGSISTLTIQRTEQRDSAMYRCTSSLRGDVSGANVLTFGAGSRLTVL.